This T cell receptor beta chain was obtained from a study of blood T cell repertoires in COVID-19. Cohorts were assigned according to the clinical history that participants reported. Within the 2 weeks before study entry, each person in the exposed group met a COVID-19 case. Germline V gene sequence: CDR1 SGHRS, CDR2 YFSETQ. Unmatched junction bases numbered 1, after V lost 3 bases and J lost 4 bases. This CDR3 spans 13 amino acids. Clones were read by immunoSEQ multiplex PCR, and TCRdb kept only the in-frame ones, dropping some. The sample consists of 300,000 to 350,000 clones, roughly 90% of them appearing once.

The sequenced sample consisted of PBMCs or T cells enriched from blood (not recorded which). J is TRBJ1-2 and V is TRBV5-1; 9 nucleotides agree with TRBD1. The clonotype comes from a woman between 25 and 40 years old who had been exposed to COVID-19. The CDR3: CASSSTGGYGYTF. The DNA of the CDR3 is TGCGCCAGCAGCTCGACAGGGGGCTATGGCTACACCTTC.